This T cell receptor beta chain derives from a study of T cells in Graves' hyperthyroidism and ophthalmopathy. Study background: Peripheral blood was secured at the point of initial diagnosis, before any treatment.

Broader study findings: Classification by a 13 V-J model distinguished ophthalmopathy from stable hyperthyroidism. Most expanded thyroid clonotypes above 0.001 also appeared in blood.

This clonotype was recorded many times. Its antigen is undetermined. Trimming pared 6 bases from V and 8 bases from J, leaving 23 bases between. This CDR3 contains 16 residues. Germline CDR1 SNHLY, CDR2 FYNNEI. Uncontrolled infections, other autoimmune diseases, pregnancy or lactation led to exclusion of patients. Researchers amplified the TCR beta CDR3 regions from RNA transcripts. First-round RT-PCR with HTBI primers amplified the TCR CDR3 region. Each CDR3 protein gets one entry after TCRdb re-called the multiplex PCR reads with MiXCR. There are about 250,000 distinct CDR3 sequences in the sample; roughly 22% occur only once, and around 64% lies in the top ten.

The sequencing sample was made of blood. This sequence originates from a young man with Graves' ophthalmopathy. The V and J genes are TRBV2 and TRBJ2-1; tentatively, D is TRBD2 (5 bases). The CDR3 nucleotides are TGTGCCAGCAGGATAGCCAAGCTGAGGGTCCGTGATGAGCAGTTCTTC. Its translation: CASRIAKLRVRDEQFF.